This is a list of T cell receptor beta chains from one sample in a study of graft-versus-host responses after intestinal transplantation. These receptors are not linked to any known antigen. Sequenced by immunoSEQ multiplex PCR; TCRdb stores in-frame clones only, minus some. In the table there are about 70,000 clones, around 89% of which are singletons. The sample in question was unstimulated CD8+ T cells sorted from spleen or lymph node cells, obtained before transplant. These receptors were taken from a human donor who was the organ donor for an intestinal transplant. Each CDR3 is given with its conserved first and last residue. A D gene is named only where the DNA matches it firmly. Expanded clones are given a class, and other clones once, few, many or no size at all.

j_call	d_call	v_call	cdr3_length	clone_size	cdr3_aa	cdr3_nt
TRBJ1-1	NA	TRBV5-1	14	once	CASSLKTVNTEAFF	TGCGCCAGCAGCCTTAAGACAGTGAACACTGAAGCTTTCTTT
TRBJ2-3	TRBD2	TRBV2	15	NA	CASQGGRGGPDTQYF	TGTGCCAGCCAGGGAGGACGGGGGGGCCCCGATACGCAGTATTTT
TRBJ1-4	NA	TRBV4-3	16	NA	CASSQGGEAPHEKLFF	TGCGCCAGCAGCCAGGGAGGGGAAGCCCCTCATGAAAAACTGTTTTTT
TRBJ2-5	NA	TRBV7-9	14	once	CASSLAPGSRTQYF	TGTGCCAGCAGCTTAGCGCCGGGGTCAAGGACCCAGTACTTC
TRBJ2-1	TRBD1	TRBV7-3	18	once	CASSLTPDRASSYNEQFF	TGTGCCAGCAGCTTAACTCCGGACAGGGCGTCCTCCTACAATGAGCAGTTCTTC
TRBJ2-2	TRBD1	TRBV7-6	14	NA	CASSPNPTGAELFF	TGTGCCAGCAGCCCGAATCCTACAGGGGCGGAGCTGTTTTTT
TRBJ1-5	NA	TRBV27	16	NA	CASSLKWLRGNQPQHF	TGTGCCAGCAGTTTAAAGTGGTTGCGTGGCAATCAGCCCCAGCATTTT
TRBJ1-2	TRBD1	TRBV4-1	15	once	CASSQRTGRYYGYTF	TGCGCCAGCAGCCAACGGACAGGCCGTTACTATGGCTACACCTTC
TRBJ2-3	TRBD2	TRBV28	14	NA	CASSASGRGDTQYF	TGTGCCAGCAGTGCTAGCGGGAGGGGAGATACGCAGTATTTT
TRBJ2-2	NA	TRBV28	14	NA	CASSYRLNTGELFF	TGTGCCAGCAGTTACAGGCTAAACACCGGGGAGCTGTTTTTT
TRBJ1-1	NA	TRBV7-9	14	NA	CASSGGDMNTEAFF	TGTGCCAGCAGTGGGGGGGACATGAACACTGAAGCTTTCTTT
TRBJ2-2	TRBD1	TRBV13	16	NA	CASSTRDRGPSGELFF	TGTGCCAGCAGCACCCGGGACAGGGGGCCCTCCGGGGAGCTGTTTTTT
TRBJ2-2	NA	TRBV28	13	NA	CAAHDQGLQGLFF	TGTGCCGCACACGACCAGGGCCTCCAAGGGCTGTTTTTT
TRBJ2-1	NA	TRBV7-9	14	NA	CASSLLLRGDEQFF	TGTGCCAGCAGCTTACTCCTCAGGGGCGATGAGCAGTTCTTC
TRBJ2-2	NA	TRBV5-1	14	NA	CASRRPRYTGELFF	TGCGCCAGCAGGAGGCCACGATACACCGGGGAGCTGTTTTTT
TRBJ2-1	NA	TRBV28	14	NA	CASSPRDFYNEQFF	TGTGCCAGCAGTCCGCGGGACTTCTACAATGAGCAGTTCTTC
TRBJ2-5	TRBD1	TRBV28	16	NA	CASSLAPDRGQETQYF	TGTGCCAGCAGTTTGGCTCCGGACAGGGGCCAAGAGACCCAGTACTTC
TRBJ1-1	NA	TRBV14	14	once	CASSQGPRATEAFF	TGTGCCAGCAGCCAAGGACCGAGGGCAACTGAAGCTTTCTTT
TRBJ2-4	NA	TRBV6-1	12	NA	CASVDKKNIQYF	TGTGCCAGCGTGGACAAAAAAAACATTCAGTACTTC
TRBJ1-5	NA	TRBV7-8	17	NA	CASSLSSPLESNQPQHF	TGTGCCAGCAGCTTATCGTCCCCACTGGAGAGCAATCAGCCCCAGCATTTT
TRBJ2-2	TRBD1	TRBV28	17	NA	CASSLEWTGGRTGELFF	TGTGCCAGCAGTTTAGAGTGGACAGGGGGCAGAACCGGGGAGCTGTTTTTT
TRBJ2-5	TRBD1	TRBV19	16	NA	CASSTGQGDWQETQYF	TGTGCCAGTAGTACGGGACAGGGGGATTGGCAAGAGACCCAGTACTTC
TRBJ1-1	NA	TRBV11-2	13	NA	CASSLGVDTEAFF	TGTGCCAGCAGCTTGGGAGTTGACACTGAAGCTTTCTTT
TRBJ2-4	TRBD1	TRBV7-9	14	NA	CASSRGTGGNIQYF	TGTGCCAGCAGCCGTGGGACAGGGGGAAACATTCAGTACTTC
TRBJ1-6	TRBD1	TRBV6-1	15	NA	CASTKDRGYNSPLHF	TGTGCCAGCACCAAAGACAGGGGTTATAATTCACCCCTCCACTTT
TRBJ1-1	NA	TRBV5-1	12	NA	CASSASGTEAFF	TGCGCCAGCAGCGCATCGGGAACTGAAGCTTTCTTT
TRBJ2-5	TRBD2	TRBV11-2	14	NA	CASSFGTSGETQYF	TGTGCCAGCAGCTTCGGGACTAGCGGAGAGACCCAGTACTTC
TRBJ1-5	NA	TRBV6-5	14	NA	CASRRRGYNQPQHF	TGTGCCAGCAGACGCAGGGGATACAATCAGCCCCAGCATTTT
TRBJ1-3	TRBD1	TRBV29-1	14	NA	CSVEGQGSGNTIYF	TGCAGCGTTGAAGGACAGGGCTCTGGAAACACCATATATTTT
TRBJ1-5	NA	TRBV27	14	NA	CASRGGNSNQPQHF	TGTGCCAGCAGAGGAGGGAATAGCAATCAGCCCCAGCATTTT
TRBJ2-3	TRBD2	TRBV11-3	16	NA	CASSLYRGGLTDTQYF	TGTGCCAGCAGCTTATATCGGGGGGGGCTGACAGATACGCAGTATTTT
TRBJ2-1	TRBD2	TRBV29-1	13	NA	CSTTSGHYNEQFF	TGCTCCACGACTAGCGGGCATTACAATGAGCAGTTCTTC
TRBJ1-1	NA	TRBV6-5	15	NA	CASSYSGRGNTEAFF	TGTGCCAGCAGTTACTCTGGGAGGGGGAACACTGAAGCTTTCTTT
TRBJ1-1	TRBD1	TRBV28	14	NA	CASSPRMTGTEAFF	TGTGCCAGCAGTCCACGCATGACAGGGACTGAAGCTTTCTTT
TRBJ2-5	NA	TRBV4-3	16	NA	CASSQAVVGAGETQYF	TGCGCCAGCAGCCAGGCGGTGGTGGGGGCTGGAGAGACCCAGTACTTC
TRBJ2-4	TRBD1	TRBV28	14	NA	CASVGGTGRGIQYF	TGTGCCAGTGTAGGCGGGACAGGGAGAGGCATTCAGTACTTC
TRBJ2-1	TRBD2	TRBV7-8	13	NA	CASSFASGAEQFF	TGTGCCAGCAGCTTTGCAAGCGGGGCCGAGCAGTTCTTC
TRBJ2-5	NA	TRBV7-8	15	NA	CASSLRGLPSETQYF	TGTGCCAGCAGCCTCCGAGGCCTGCCGTCAGAGACCCAGTACTTC
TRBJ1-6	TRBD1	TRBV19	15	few	CASSTGTAYNSPLHF	TGTGCCAGTAGTACCGGGACAGCATATAATTCACCCCTCCACTTT
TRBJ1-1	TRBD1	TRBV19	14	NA	CASKQGATGTEAFF	TGTGCCAGTAAACAGGGGGCAACCGGCACTGAAGCTTTCTTT
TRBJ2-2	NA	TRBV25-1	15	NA	CASSEYTASTGELFF	TGTGCCAGCAGTGAATACACAGCATCCACCGGGGAGCTGTTTTTT
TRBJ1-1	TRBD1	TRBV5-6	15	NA	CASSPQGAANTEAFF	TGTGCCAGCAGCCCACAGGGGGCCGCGAACACTGAAGCTTTCTTT
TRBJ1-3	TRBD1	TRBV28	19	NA	CASQFGRDRFMHGGNTIYF	TGTGCCAGCCAATTCGGCCGGGACAGGTTTATGCACGGTGGAAACACCATATATTTT
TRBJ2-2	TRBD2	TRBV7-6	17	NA	CASSSLGTSGGAGELFF	TGTGCCAGCAGCTCGCTCGGAACTAGCGGGGGGGCCGGGGAGCTGTTTTTT
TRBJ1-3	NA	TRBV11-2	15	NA	CASSLEPGSGNTIYF	TGTGCCAGCAGCTTAGAACCGGGGAGTGGAAACACCATATATTTT
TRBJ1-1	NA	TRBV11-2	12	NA	CASSWTFAEAFF	TGTGCCAGCAGCTGGACATTTGCTGAAGCTTTCTTT
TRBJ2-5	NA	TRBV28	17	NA	CASSLRRVAKYQETQYF	TGTGCCAGCAGCCTCAGAAGAGTAGCGAAGTACCAAGAGACCCAGTACTTC
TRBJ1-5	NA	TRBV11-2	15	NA	CASSLAGQSGQPQHF	TGTGCCAGCAGCTTAGCTGGGCAGAGCGGTCAGCCCCAGCATTTT
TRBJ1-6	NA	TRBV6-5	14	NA	CASRTSSYNSPLHF	TGTGCCAGCAGGACAAGCTCCTATAATTCACCCCTCCACTTT
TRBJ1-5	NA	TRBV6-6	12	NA	CASSYSSQPQHF	TGTGCCAGCAGTTACTCGAGTCAGCCCCAGCATTTT
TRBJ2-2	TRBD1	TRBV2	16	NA	CASSGDRDASTGELFF	TGTGCCAGCAGCGGGGACAGGGACGCGAGCACCGGGGAGCTGTTTTTT
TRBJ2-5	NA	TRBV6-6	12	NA	CAIQLGEETQYF	TGTGCCATACAGCTCGGCGAAGAGACCCAGTACTTC
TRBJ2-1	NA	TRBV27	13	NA	CASSLTSSNEQFF	TGTGCCAGCAGCCTGACTAGTTCCAATGAGCAGTTCTTC